Included here is one T cell receptor beta chain sequence, with context. The data derive from a study of blood T cell repertoires in COVID-19. The V end was cut by 5 bases, the J end by 0 bases, with 11 bases between. Germline CDR1 reads MNHNY; CDR2 reads SVGAGI (reference sequence). This CDR3 has 14 residues. The repertoire was sequenced with immunoSEQ multiplex PCR; TCRdb's copy has only in-frame clones and lacks some. The sample yields about 180,000 clones, about 84% seen once. This TCR came from a woman aged 25-40 years who had recovered from COVID-19. Material: PBMCs or T cells enriched from blood (not recorded which). The chain is built from TRBV6-6 and TRBJ2-7, with TRBD1 as a possible D gene (6 bases). The CDR3 DNA reads as TGTGCCAGCAGTACACAGGGTATCTCCTACGAGCAGTACTTC. This codes for CASSTQGISYEQYF.